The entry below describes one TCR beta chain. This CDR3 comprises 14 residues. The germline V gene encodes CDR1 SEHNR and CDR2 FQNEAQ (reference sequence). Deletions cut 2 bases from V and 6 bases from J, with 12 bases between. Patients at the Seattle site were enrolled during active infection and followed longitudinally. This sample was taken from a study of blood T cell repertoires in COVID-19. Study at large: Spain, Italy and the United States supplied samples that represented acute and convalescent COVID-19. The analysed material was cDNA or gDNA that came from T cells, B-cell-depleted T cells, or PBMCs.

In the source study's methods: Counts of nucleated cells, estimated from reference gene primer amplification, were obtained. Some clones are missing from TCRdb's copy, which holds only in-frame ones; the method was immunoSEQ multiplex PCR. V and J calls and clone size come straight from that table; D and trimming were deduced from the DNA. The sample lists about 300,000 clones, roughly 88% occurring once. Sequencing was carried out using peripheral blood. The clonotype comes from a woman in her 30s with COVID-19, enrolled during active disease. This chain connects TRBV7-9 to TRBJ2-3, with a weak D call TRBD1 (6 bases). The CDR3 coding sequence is TGTGCCAGCAGCTTACTAGGGGGTGGGGATACGCAGTATTTT. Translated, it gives CASSLLGGGDTQYF.